The T cell receptor (beta chain) described here comes from a study of CD8 T cells in Susac syndrome (dated by TCRdb to between 2017 and 2020). Turning to the overall study: Repertoire sequencing was used to test whether CD8+ T cell activation and differentiation in Susac syndrome was antigen driven. The clonality of the CD8+ T cell repertoire was compared across some eleven healthy donors, around 14 Susac syndrome patients and roughly 15 multiple sclerosis patients. Broader findings and caveats from the paper: The TCR sequencing and HLA analysis was acknowledged to have included a relatively small number of individuals.

V sheds 2 bases and J sheds 2 bases, leaving 7 bases between their ends. The germline V gene specifies MNHEY as CDR1 and SVGAGI as CDR2. From the cysteine through the phenylalanine, the CDR3 covers 15 amino acids. Only the CDR3 portion is preserved as DNA: 45 bases, with reading frame beginning at the first base. RNA was extracted with the RNeasy kit and about 0.5 to 1 ug was reverse transcribed using random hexamers. TCR beta CDR3 regions were amplified with the immunoSEQ multiplex PCR assay covering 54 Vbeta and 13 Jbeta segments. PCR amplification bias was corrected by using a synthetic template baseline for primer optimization and computational correction. The study's own analysis went as follows. Reads were assigned to V, D and J genes according to IMGT and analyzed in immunoSEQ Analyzer, with only productive sequences retained. Clonality was computed as one minus Shannon entropy normalized by log2 of the number of productive unique sequences. For each patient and control, public and private clones were evaluated among the 100 most prevalent clones. Clones were defined as Susac-specific if absent from the healthy and MS cohorts, from 1052 published viral clones and from other ImmuneACCESS disease sequences. Through fastp at Q25 and MiXCR, TCRdb rebuilt clones from the public reads, retaining in-frame beta chains. When rows share a CDR3 protein, they turn into one entry using the most common DNA and genes. TCRdb, not the authors, supplied the V and J calls. The sample table contains about 400,000 distinct CDR3 sequences; only one count was recorded for more than 70% of them. Jointly, the top ten make up 0.09% to 0.15% of the sample.

High-throughput TCR beta sequencing profiled peripheral blood CD8+ and CD4+ T cells from healthy donors, Susac syndrome patients and multiple sclerosis patients. Multiple sclerosis controls were treatment-naive patients with stable or active relapsing-remitting disease fulfilling revised McDonald criteria. Bulk CD8+ and CD4+ T cells were purified magnetically by negative isolation, whereas CD8+ TEMRA cells were enriched by FACS. Blood was drawn into EDTA tubes, processed within 24 hours, and PBMCs were isolated by density gradient centrifugation. PBMCs intended for TCR sequencing were frozen in liquid nitrogen and were later thawed in a 37 degrees C water bath. The sorted or isolated CD4+, CD8+ and CD8+ TEMRA cells had a purity of 90% or higher. This clonotype has a handful of counts. The antigen it binds to is not known. Per-nucleotide qualities are absent, and no much larger clonotype sits a single base away.

The sequence derives from a human donor with multiple sclerosis. Sequencing input: CD8+ T cells from PBMCs. The rearranged chain carries TRBV6-5 and TRBJ2-6; the D gene identity is not certain. DNA sequence: TGTGCCAGCAGTTACGGGGTGGCTGGGGCCAACGTCCTGACTTTC. The translation is CASSYGVAGANVLTF.